This note documents a single T cell receptor beta chain sequence. The data are from a study of cytomegalovirus exposure and HLA in healthy donors. The length of the CDR3 is 14 residues. Germline V gives CDR1 LGHNA, CDR2 YNFKEQ. The germline V and J ends were trimmed by 4 bases and 5 bases, with 11 bases remaining between them. The PCR was carried out with 60 Vbeta primers and 13 Jbeta primers. Here immunoSEQ multiplex PCR was the method, and the copy in TCRdb shows in-frame clones only, minus some. The sample has some 140,000 clones, roughly 85% seen once. The chain carries TRBV4-2 and TRBJ1-4; no firm D call. This receptor was taken from a man in his forties in good health and CMV-seropositive. The sequenced sample was PBMCs. The CDR3 protein is CASSPDWRNEKLFF. The CDR3 nucleotides read TGTGCCAGCAGCCCGGACTGGAGGAATGAAAAACTGTTTTTT.